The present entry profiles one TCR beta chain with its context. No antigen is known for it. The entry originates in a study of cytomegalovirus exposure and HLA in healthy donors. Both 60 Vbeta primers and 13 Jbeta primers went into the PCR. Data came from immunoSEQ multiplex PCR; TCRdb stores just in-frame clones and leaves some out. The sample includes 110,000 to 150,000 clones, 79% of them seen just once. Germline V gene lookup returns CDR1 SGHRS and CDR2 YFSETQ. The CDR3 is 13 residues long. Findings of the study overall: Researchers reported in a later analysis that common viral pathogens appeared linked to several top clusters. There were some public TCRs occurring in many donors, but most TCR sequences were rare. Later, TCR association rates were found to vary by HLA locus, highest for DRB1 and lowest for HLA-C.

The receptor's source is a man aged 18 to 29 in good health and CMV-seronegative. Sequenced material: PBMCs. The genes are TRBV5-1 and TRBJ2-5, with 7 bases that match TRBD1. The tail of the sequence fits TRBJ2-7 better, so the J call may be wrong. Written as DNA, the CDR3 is TGCGCCAGCACCAGGGACAGTTCCTACGAGCAGTACTTC. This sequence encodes CASTRDSSYEQYF.